This TCR beta chain was recorded in a study of blood T cell repertoires in COVID-19. This CDR3 region has 13 residues. The ends were cut back, 0 bases at V and 4 bases at J, with 6 bases in the middle. Looked up from germline, CDR1 is MNHEY and CDR2 is SVGAGI. One Seattle source followed patients from active infection through their disease course. Per the study methods: Amplifying reference gene primers gave estimates of nucleated cell counts. TCRdb's table, derived via immunoSEQ multiplex PCR, lists solely in-frame clones and lacks some. That table gives V, J and clone size, and the DNA gave D and trimming. The data show some 300,000 clones, 90% seen once.

The chain joins TRBV6-5 to TRBJ1-1; D unresolved. Sequencing input: peripheral blood. The clonotype was recovered from a woman aged 45-65 years with COVID-19, enrolled during active disease. CDR3 nucleotide sequence: TGTGCCAGCAGTTACTCTGGGAGCACTGAAGCTTTCTTT. Translation gives CASSYSGSTEAFF.